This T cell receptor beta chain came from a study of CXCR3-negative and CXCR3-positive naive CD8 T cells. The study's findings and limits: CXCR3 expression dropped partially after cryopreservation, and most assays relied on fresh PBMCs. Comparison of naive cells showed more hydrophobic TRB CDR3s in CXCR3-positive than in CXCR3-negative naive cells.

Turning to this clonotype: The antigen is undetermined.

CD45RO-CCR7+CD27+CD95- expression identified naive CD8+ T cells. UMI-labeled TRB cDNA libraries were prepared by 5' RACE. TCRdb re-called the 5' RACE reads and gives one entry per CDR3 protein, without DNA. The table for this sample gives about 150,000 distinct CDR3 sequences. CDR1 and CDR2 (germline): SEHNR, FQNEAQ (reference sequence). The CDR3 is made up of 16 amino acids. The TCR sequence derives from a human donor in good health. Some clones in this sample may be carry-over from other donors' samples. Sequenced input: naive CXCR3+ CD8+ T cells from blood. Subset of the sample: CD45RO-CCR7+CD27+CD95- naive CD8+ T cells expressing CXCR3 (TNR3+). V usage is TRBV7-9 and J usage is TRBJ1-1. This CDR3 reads CASSLHDPPMNTEAFF.